Following are 28 T cell receptor beta chains from one sample sequenced in a study of neoadjuvant anti-PD-1 for oral cavity cancer. Regarding time point: after neoadjuvant nivolumab, at surgical resection. Profiling relied on immunoSEQ multiplex PCR, and the TCRdb table lists in-frame clones only, not all of them. The sample includes approximately 10,000 clones, roughly two thirds of them seen just once. This sample comprised PBMCs, obtained after nivolumab (anti-PD-1) treatment. These receptors were obtained from a person between 35 and 79 years old with oral cavity squamous cell carcinoma.

This clone was detected only a few times. The chain links TRBV5-1 to TRBJ2-7, with 11 bases that match TRBD1. Per germline, CDR1 SGHRS and CDR2 YFSETQ. The CDR3 sequence is 15 residues long. The V and J ends lost 2 bases and 4 bases, in that order; junction bases with no gene match: 5. For the CDR3, the DNA is TGCGCCAGCAGCTTAGCGGGACAGGGGGAGTACGAGCAGTACTTC. Amino acids: CASSLAGQGEYEQYF.

This rearrangement joins TRBV15 to TRBJ2-1; D gene uncertain. The CDR3 sequence is 13 residues long. V was trimmed by 0 bases and J by 6 bases, leaving 6 bases between them. CDR1 is LNHNV, CDR2 YYDKDF, per germline (reference sequence). The CDR3 region is CATSRDNPNEQFF. Written as DNA, the CDR3 is TGTGCCACCAGCAGAGATAACCCCAATGAGCAGTTCTTC.

The rearrangement uses TRBV9 and TRBJ2-7; the D gene is possibly TRBD2 (6 bases). The CDR3 has 17 residues. The germline gives CDR1 SGDLS, CDR2 YYNGEE. V was cut by 4 bases and J by 2 bases, with 22 bases left in between. The CDR3 DNA reads as TGTGCCAGCAGCCCGAGGCTCGGGGGTCTGAGAGCCTACGAGCAGTACTTC. This translates into CASSPRLGGLRAYEQYF.

The genes are TRBV13 and TRBJ1-1, with 7 bases identical to TRBD1. J gave up 0 bases and V 5 bases, and 6 bases lay outside the gene matches. Germline lookup yields CDR1 PRHDT and CDR2 FYEKMQ (reference sequence). The CDR3 has 15 amino acids. The CDR3 bases are TGTGCCAGCAGCCGTTGGACAGGTATGAACACTGAAGCTTTCTTT. Translating it yields CASSRWTGMNTEAFF.

As DNA, the CDR3 is TGTGCCAGCAGCCCCCGAGGGGGACAGGGCGGCGGCTACACCTTC. Residues: CASSPRGGQGGGYTF. The J gene is TRBJ1-2, the V gene TRBV9; 9 bases fit TRBD1. J was trimmed by 8 bases and V by 4 bases; bases with no gene match: 12. The CDR3 has 15 amino acids. Germline V lookup: CDR1 SGDLS, CDR2 YYNGEE.

This clone has only a few counts. J is TRBJ2-2 and V is TRBV12-5, with 7 bases identical to TRBD1. The germline gives CDR1 LGHNT, CDR2 FRNRAP. V was clipped by 6 bases and J by 1 base; unmatched bases: 2. The CDR3 has 14 amino acids. The CDR3 region has the DNA TGTGCTAGTGGCCGGGACAGGAACACCGGGGAGCTGTTTTTT. It is translated as CASGRDRNTGELFF.

This rearrangement joins TRBV5-1 to TRBJ2-1, with D unresolved. CDR1 SGHRS and CDR2 YFSETQ come from the germline V gene. Trimming took off 4 bases at V and 4 bases at J, with 15 bases between the two ends. The CDR3 length is 15 residues. CDR3 amino acids: CASSPRPQNYNEQFF. The CDR3 DNA reads as TGCGCCAGCAGCCCCAGGCCCCAAAATTACAATGAGCAGTTCTTC. The variable domain in full, completed from reference TRBV5-1 and TRBJ2-1, reads KAGVTQTPRYLIKTRGQQVTLSCSPISGHRSVSWYQQTPGQGLQFLFEYFSETQRNKGNFPGRFSGRQFSNSRSEMNVSTLELGDSALYLCASSPRPQNYNEQFFGPGTRLTVL.

The chain joins TRBV11-2 to TRBJ1-2; D ambiguous. The V and J ends lost 0 bases and 7 bases respectively, with 15 bases between them. CDR1 SGHAT and CDR2 FQNNGV come from the germline V gene. CDR3 length: 15 amino acids. The CDR3 here is CASSLDAGRSAGYTF. CDR3 bases: TGTGCCAGCAGCTTAGACGCGGGCCGCTCGGCTGGCTACACCTTC.

This sequence joins TRBV10-3 and TRBJ2-7, with a tentative D call TRBD2 (5 bases). The V gene lost 0 bases and the J gene lost 2 bases, with 17 bases spanning the gap. This CDR3 is built from 17 residues. CDR1 is ENHRY and CDR2 is SYGVKD in the germline V gene. CDR3 nucleotides: TGTGCCATCAGTGAGTCGATCGGGATAGGCGGAACCTACGAGCAGTACTTC. It codes for CAISESIGIGGTYEQYF.

The chain carries TRBV30 and TRBJ2-5, with D possibly matching TRBD2 (7 bases). Trimming shortened V by 3 bases and J by 4 bases, and 12 bases separated the two germline ends. CDR3 length: 13 residues. The germline gives CDR1 GTSNPN, CDR2 SVGIG (reference sequence). CDR3 sequence: CAWSRRGGETQYF. The CDR3 nucleotides read TGTGCCTGGAGCCGAAGGGGGGGAGAGACCCAGTACTTC.

This chain joins TRBV9 and TRBJ1-1; D not resolved. Germline loops: CDR1 SGDLS, CDR2 YYNGEE. V shed 6 bases and J shed 3 bases, with 6 bases lying between them. The CDR3 loop spans 11 amino acids. The chain's CDR3 is CASTDDTEAFF. CDR3 DNA sequence: TGTGCCAGCACGGATGACACTGAAGCTTTCTTT.

The gene calls are TRBV28 and TRBJ2-7; D unclear. CDR3 size: 12 residues. V was clipped by 2 bases and J by 5 bases, with 7 bases between them. The germline V gene encodes CDR1 MDHEN and CDR2 SYDVKM. For the CDR3, the DNA is TGTGCCAGCAGTTTAGATCCCCACGAGCAGTACTTC. Its protein is CASSLDPHEQYF.

V is TRBV5-1 and J is TRBJ2-7; D gene ambiguous. V was pared by 4 bases and J by 3 bases, with 8 bases between. This CDR3 spans 12 amino acids. Germline loops: CDR1 SGHRS, CDR2 YFSETQ. CDR3 loop: CASSKDNYEQYF. The CDR3 DNA reads TGCGCCAGCAGCAAAGACAACTACGAGCAGTACTTC.

V usage is TRBV19 and J usage is TRBJ2-2; tentative D call: TRBD2 (6 bases). The germline V and J ends were trimmed by 11 bases and 0 bases, with 13 bases remaining between them. CDR1 is LNHDA and CDR2 is SQIVND in the germline V gene (reference sequence). This CDR3 spans 14 amino acids. The CDR3 nucleotides read TGTGCCTCCACCCTAGCGCCGAACACCGGGGAGCTGTTTTTT. This encodes CASTLAPNTGELFF.

V and J are TRBV4-1 and TRBJ1-6; 8 positions agree with TRBD1. This CDR3 spans 15 amino acids. V lost 7 bases, J lost 4 bases, and 6 bases stayed unmatched. Germline V gene sequence: CDR1 MGHRA, CDR2 YSYEKL. The CDR3 loop is CASIMDRVYNSPLHF. The CDR3 region has the DNA TGCGCCAGCATCATGGACAGGGTGTATAATTCACCCCTCCACTTT.

V and J are TRBV6-5 and TRBJ1-5; D gene uncertain. This CDR3 spans 15 amino acids. The germline V gene has CDR1 MNHEY and CDR2 SVGAGI. The germline V and J ends were trimmed by 4 bases and 5 bases, with 15 bases remaining between them. The CDR3 is CASSSDRLLYQPQHF. CDR3 DNA sequence: TGTGCCAGCAGTTCGGACCGGCTGTTGTATCAGCCCCAGCATTTT.

V is TRBV7-9 and J is TRBJ1-5; D is undetermined. The length of the CDR3 is 16 residues. Germline assignment: CDR1 SEHNR and CDR2 FQNEAQ (reference sequence). Trimming took 2 bases from V and 0 from J, leaving 11 bases between them. The CDR3 is CASSLTGSGSNQPQHF. CDR3 nucleotide sequence: TGTGCCAGCAGCTTAACCGGGTCGGGTAGCAATCAGCCCCAGCATTTT.

The J gene is TRBJ1-5, the V gene TRBV7-8; 12 bases are a match to TRBD1. CDR3 length equals 19 residues. Germline CDR1 SGHVS, CDR2 FQNEAQ. Unmatched junction bases numbered 13, after V lost 1 base and J lost 6 bases. This CDR3 is CASSLGRDRGRLLGQPQHF. The CDR3 DNA sequence: TGTGCCAGCAGCTTAGGGAGGGACAGGGGGCGTCTTTTAGGTCAGCCCCAGCATTTT.

This clone showed up just a few times. This chain connects TRBV7-8 to TRBJ2-7; possibly TRBD2 for D (6 bases). Between the trimmed V and J ends, which lost 6 bases and 2 bases, there was a span of 17 bases. Looked up from germline, CDR1 is SGHVS and CDR2 is FQNEAQ. The CDR3 contains 15 residues. The DNA for the CDR3 is TGTGCCAGCAGGGTCGGAGGGACGGGCGCCTACGAGCAGTACTTC. Translating it yields CASRVGGTGAYEQYF.

V and J are TRBV30 and TRBJ1-2; TRBD1 matches at 7 bases. CDR1 and CDR2 (germline): GTSNPN, SVGIG (reference sequence). CDR3 length: 12 residues. V dropped 7 bases and J dropped 4; count of bases not matched to a gene: 6. In DNA form, the CDR3 reads TGTGCCTTAGGGGGCCAAACCTATGGCTACACCTTC. Its translation is CALGGQTYGYTF.

The V and J genes are TRBV10-3 and TRBJ2-7; 9 positions agree with TRBD1. CDR1 is ENHRY, CDR2 SYGVKD, per germline. CDR3 length: 17 amino acids. Trimming cost V 0 bases and J 5 bases; bases outside gene matches: 11. The chain's CDR3 is CAISESHPTGGRDEQYF. CDR3 DNA sequence: TGTGCCATCAGTGAGTCGCACCCGACAGGGGGAAGGGACGAGCAGTACTTC.

The rearrangement uses TRBV7-9 and TRBJ2-7, with TRBD1 identical over 7 bases. The CDR3 loop spans 13 amino acids. V dropped 5 bases and J dropped 2; count of bases not matched to a gene: 3. The germline V gene has CDR1 SEHNR and CDR2 FQNEAQ (reference sequence). The CDR3 spells CASSIQGTYEQYF. The CDR3 DNA reads TGTGCCAGCAGCATACAGGGGACCTACGAGCAGTACTTC.

This clone showed up just a few times. The V and J genes are TRBV25-1 and TRBJ2-2, with TRBD2 as a possible D gene (7 bases). V shed 5 bases and J shed 0 bases, with 13 bases lying between them. CDR3 length: 16 residues. CDR1 is MGHDK, CDR2 SYGVNS, per germline. CDR3 loop: CASSLGGGANTGELFF. The CDR3 DNA follows: TGTGCCAGCAGTCTTGGGGGGGGCGCGAACACCGGGGAGCTGTTTTTT.

V is TRBV28 and J is TRBJ2-2; 7 bases are shared with TRBD1. With V trimmed by 3 bases and J by 7 bases, 5 bases remained unmatched. The CDR3 is 14 amino acids. CDR1 and CDR2 (germline): MDHEN, SYDVKM. CDR3 sequence reads: CASSFTGAVGELFF. DNA of the CDR3: TGTGCCAGCAGTTTCACAGGGGCAGTCGGGGAGCTGTTTTTT.

J is TRBJ2-1 and V is TRBV10-1; 13 nucleotides line up with TRBD2. Germline V gene data show CDR1 as WNHNN and CDR2 as SYGVQD (reference sequence). V gave up 3 bases and J gave up 10 bases; unmatched junction bases: 6. The CDR3 loop spans 15 amino acids. DNA for the CDR3: TGCGCCAGCAGTGACACTAGCGGGAGGGCCCGAGAGCAGTTCTTC. The encoded protein is CASSDTSGRAREQFF.

The chain uses TRBV4-1 and TRBJ1-1; TRBD1 matches at 7 bases. This CDR3 has 17 residues. J lost 8 bases, V lost 3 bases, and 18 bases had no gene match. Germline CDR1 is MGHRA and CDR2 is YSYEKL. CDR3 amino acids: CASSHARGIESGGEAFF. The CDR3 bases are TGCGCCAGCAGCCATGCCAGGGGGATAGAGTCAGGCGGAGAAGCTTTCTTT.

This clone was observed a few times. The chain links TRBV2 to TRBJ2-7, with D possibly called TRBD1 or TRBD2 (5 bases each). This CDR3 is 17 amino acids long. V was trimmed by 4 bases and J by 1 base, leaving 20 bases between them. In germline, CDR1 is SNHLY, CDR2 FYNNEI. The CDR3 is CASSGSVGLAVSYEQYF. CDR3 bases: TGTGCCAGCAGTGGCAGTGTGGGGCTAGCTGTTTCCTACGAGCAGTACTTC.

This clone was observed once. The chain recombines TRBV7-2 with TRBJ1-2; D not certain. CDR1 is SGHTA and CDR2 is FQGNSA in the germline V gene. This CDR3 spans 13 amino acids. Trimming shortened V by 1 base and J by 3 bases, and 6 bases separated the two germline ends. The CDR3 sequence: CASSLVQHYGYTF. The CDR3 DNA is TGTGCCAGCAGCTTAGTACAGCACTATGGCTACACCTTC.